Listed below are T cell receptor beta chains from one sample, sequenced in a study of cytomegalovirus exposure and HLA in healthy donors. TCRdb's copy holds only in-frame clones and misses some; the assay was immunoSEQ multiplex PCR. The sample has about 130,000 clones, just over 70% seen once. The source material was PBMCs. Every receptor here comes from a woman aged 55-75 years in good health and CMV-seropositive. Each CDR3 is given with its conserved first and last residue. Fields, in order: V gene, D gene, clone size, J gene, CDR3 protein, CDR3 DNA. A D gene is named only where the DNA matches it firmly. The size of a clone is reported for some rows only, either as once, few or many, or as a class for expanded clones.

>TRBV4-1|-|-|TRBJ2-7
CASSPGQQTYEQYF
TGCGCCAGCAGCCCGGGACAACAAACCTACGAGCAGTACTTC
>TRBV27|-|once|TRBJ2-5
CASSLSTGETQYF
TGTGCCAGCAGTTTATCAACCGGGGAGACCCAGTACTTC
>TRBV12-5|TRBD1|-|TRBJ2-7
CASGLVRDRGLGYEQYF
TGTGCTAGTGGTTTGGTAAGGGACAGGGGGCTCGGTTACGAGCAGTACTTC
>TRBV6-1|-|once|TRBJ2-7
CASSEELAGIYEQYF
TGTGCCAGCAGTGAAGAGCTCGCAGGGATCTACGAGCAGTACTTC
>TRBV6-5|-|-|TRBJ1-1
CASSYGGSDTEAFF
TGTGCCAGCAGTTACGGCGGATCTGACACTGAAGCTTTCTTT
>TRBV4-1|TRBD2|-|TRBJ2-2
CASSPQGIAGAVNTGELFF
TGCGCCAGCAGCCCCCAAGGGATAGCGGGGGCCGTGAACACCGGGGAGCTGTTTTTT
>TRBV2|-|-|TRBJ1-4
CASSEGDSYNEKLFF
TGTGCCAGCAGTGAAGGTGACAGCTATAATGAAAAACTGTTTTTT
>TRBV4-1|TRBD1|-|TRBJ2-7
CASSPRGGTGYDEQYF
TGCGCCAGCAGCCCGAGGGGTGGGACAGGGTACGACGAGCAGTACTTC
>TRBV27|-|-|TRBJ2-5
CASSLRQARQETQYF
TGTGCCAGCAGTCTACGACAGGCACGACAAGAGACCCAGTACTTC
>TRBV15|-|-|TRBJ2-1
CATSRDMGPSPVYNEQFF
TGTGCCACCAGCAGAGATATGGGGCCATCTCCAGTCTACAATGAGCAGTTCTTC
>TRBV5-1|-|-|TRBJ1-1
CASSLLDWNTEAFF
TGCGCCAGCAGCTTGTTGGACTGGAACACTGAAGCTTTCTTT
>TRBV27|TRBD1|-|TRBJ1-1
CASSFSRTGTMNTEAFF
TGTGCCAGCAGTTTTTCCCGGACAGGAACGATGAACACTGAAGCTTTCTTT
>TRBV7-8|-|-|TRBJ2-6
CASSLARDMSSGANVLTF
TGTGCCAGCAGCTTAGCGAGGGACATGAGCTCTGGGGCCAACGTCCTGACTTTC
>TRBV2|-|-|TRBJ2-5
CASSNTGGRETQYF
TGTGCCAGCAGTAATACGGGGGGCCGGGAGACCCAGTACTTC
>TRBV7-2|TRBD1|few|TRBJ2-5
CASSRTGWEETQYF
TGTGCCAGCAGCCGGACAGGATGGGAAGAGACCCAGTACTTC
>TRBV5-8|-|-|TRBJ1-6
CAEQGSSYNSPLHF
TGTGCGGAACAAGGGAGCTCCTATAATTCACCCCTCCACTTT
>TRBV7-6|-|-|TRBJ1-5
CASSPGGSNQPQHF
TGTGCCAGCAGCCCGGGGGGGAGCAATCAGCCCCAGCATTTT
>TRBV4-1|-|-|TRBJ1-2
CASSQWGYYGYTF
TGCGCCAGCAGCCAGTGGGGCTACTATGGCTACACCTTC
>TRBV7-9|TRBD1|-|TRBJ1-5
CASSPTGQGVGPQHF
TGTGCCAGCAGCCCTACCGGACAGGGCGTCGGGCCCCAGCATTTT
>TRBV11-2|TRBD2|-|TRBJ2-1
CASSLGAGGGDEQFF
TGTGCCAGCAGCTTAGGGGCGGGGGGAGGAGATGAGCAGTTCTTC
>TRBV7-3|TRBD2|-|TRBJ2-1
CASSSTSGGAYNEQFF
TGTGCCAGCAGCTCGACTAGCGGGGGGGCCTACAATGAGCAGTTCTTC
>TRBV29-1|TRBD1|-|TRBJ1-2
CSVKDRARPINYGYTF
TGCAGCGTCAAGGACAGGGCGCGACCCATTAACTATGGCTACACCTTC
>TRBV6-1|-|-|TRBJ2-1
CAGGTPVHEQFF
TGTGCGGGGGGAACTCCGGTGCATGAGCAGTTCTTC
>TRBV6-6|-|-|TRBJ1-6
CGSSYGAGNSPLHF
TGTGGCAGCAGTTACGGGGCAGGTAATTCACCCCTCCACTTT
>TRBV5-5|TRBD1|few|TRBJ1-4
CASSSGQGYEKLFF
TGTGCCAGCAGCTCGGGACAGGGTTATGAAAAACTGTTTTTT
>TRBV7-9|TRBD1|-|TRBJ1-2
CASSLGRTGYGYTF
TGTGCCAGCAGCTTAGGGCGGACAGGTTATGGCTACACCTTC